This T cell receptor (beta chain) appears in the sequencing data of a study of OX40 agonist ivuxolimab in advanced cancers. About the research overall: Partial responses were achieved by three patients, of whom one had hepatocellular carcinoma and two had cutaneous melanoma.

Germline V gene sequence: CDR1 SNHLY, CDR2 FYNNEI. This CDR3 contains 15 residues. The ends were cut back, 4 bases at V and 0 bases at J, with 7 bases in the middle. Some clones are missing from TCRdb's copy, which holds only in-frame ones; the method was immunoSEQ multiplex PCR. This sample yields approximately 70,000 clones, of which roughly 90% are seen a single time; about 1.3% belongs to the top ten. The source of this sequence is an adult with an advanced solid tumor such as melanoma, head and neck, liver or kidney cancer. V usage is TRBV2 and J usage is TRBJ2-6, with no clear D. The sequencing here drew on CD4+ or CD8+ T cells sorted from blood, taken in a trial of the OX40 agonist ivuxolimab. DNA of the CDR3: TGTGCCAGCAGTGGGACGCACTCTGGGGCCAACGTCCTGACTTTC. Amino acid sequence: CASSGTHSGANVLTF. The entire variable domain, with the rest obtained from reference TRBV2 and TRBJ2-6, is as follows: EPEVTQTPSHQVTQMGQEVILRCVPISNHLYFYWYRQILGQKVEFLVSFYNNEISEKSEIFDDQFSVERPDGSNFTLKIRSTKLEDSAMYFCASSGTHSGANVLTFGAGSRLTVL.